The entry below gives a single T cell receptor beta chain sequence along with its context. Its cognate antigen has yet to be identified. No base-level quality is on record; no much larger clone is a single base apart. The germline ends are 8 bases apart after V is trimmed by 3 bases and J by 2 bases. The CDR3 runs 14 amino acids, cysteine and phenylalanine included. Only the CDR3 region is kept as DNA, spanning 42 bases read in frame from base 1. In the germline V gene, CDR1 corresponds to MNHNS and CDR2 to SASEGT. The data are from a study of blood T cell repertoires in COVID-19 (TCRdb year 2020). Looking at the study overall: Samples from collaborators originated in the United States, Italy and Spain and spanned both the acute and convalescent phases of COVID-19. The material from the prospective study consisted of cDNA or gDNA derived from T cells, B-cell-depleted T cells, or PBMCs. The repertoires were made available in a free public database intended to serve as a resource for research on the immune response to SARS-CoV-2. Sample metadata almost always included a de-identified subject ID, COVID-19 status, age in years and sex. Subjects who had been exposed to COVID-19, were actively infected with it, or had recovered from it provided the deeply sampled blood TCRbeta repertoires that made up the dataset. Samples came from the ongoing ImmuneRACE study (first 160 participants) plus 1,254 subjects from 6 global collaborators. HLA class I and class II types, where available, came from metadata supplied by the sample provider rather than from assay-based typing. Overall study outcomes, separate from this receptor: The quantity of clinical and demographic metadata differed by source and by participant and was supplied without curation.

TCRbeta CDR3 regions were amplified from genomic DNA using the immunoSEQ Assay, a bias-controlled multiplex PCR. Per the original workflow: The number of nucleated cells in each sample was estimated from the amplification of reference gene primers within the assay. Sequence reads were collapsed and filtered to measure the absolute abundance of every unique TCRbeta CDR3 rearrangement. For each sample, productive Simpson clonality was calculated by taking the square root of Simpson's diversity index across productive rearrangements. Imported from immuneACCESS, the table was reduced by TCRdb to in-frame sequences with V and J called. These copies leave out some clones; in studies compared against another copy, an unresolved V gene accounts for under half, and the cause of the remainder is not known. The V and J calls and clone size were taken over from that table, and D and trimming were inferred from the DNA. The sample records some 150,000 clones, 60% to 80% of which are singletons. The ten largest clones take up around 2.9% of the sample.

In the prospective study, participants were 18 to 89 years old, resided in 24 geographic areas of the United States, and were enrolled through a virtual design. In the prospective study, cohorts were assigned on the basis of participant-reported clinical history obtained from a screening survey and a study questionnaire. Recovered participants in ImmuneRACE Cohort 3 were defined as having two consecutive negative NP/OP PCR tests, clearance from a healthcare professional, or resolution of symptoms. In the prospective study, whole blood, serum and a nasopharyngeal or oropharyngeal swab were collected from each participant by mobile phlebotomists. Additional blood draws and questionnaires over an approximately 2-month period could optionally be provided by prospective study participants. Prospective study blood samples were shipped either frozen or at room temperature before DNA extraction.

The sequence is built from TRBV6-1 and TRBJ1-3; the D gene is possibly TRBD1, with 5 bases matching. Sequencing was carried out using PBMCs or T cells enriched from blood (not recorded which). The source is a woman aged 50 to 60 who had recovered from COVID-19. The DNA sequence follows: TGTGCCAGCAGTGACCAGGGTGCTGGAAACACCATATATTTT. Its coded protein is CASSDQGAGNTIYF.